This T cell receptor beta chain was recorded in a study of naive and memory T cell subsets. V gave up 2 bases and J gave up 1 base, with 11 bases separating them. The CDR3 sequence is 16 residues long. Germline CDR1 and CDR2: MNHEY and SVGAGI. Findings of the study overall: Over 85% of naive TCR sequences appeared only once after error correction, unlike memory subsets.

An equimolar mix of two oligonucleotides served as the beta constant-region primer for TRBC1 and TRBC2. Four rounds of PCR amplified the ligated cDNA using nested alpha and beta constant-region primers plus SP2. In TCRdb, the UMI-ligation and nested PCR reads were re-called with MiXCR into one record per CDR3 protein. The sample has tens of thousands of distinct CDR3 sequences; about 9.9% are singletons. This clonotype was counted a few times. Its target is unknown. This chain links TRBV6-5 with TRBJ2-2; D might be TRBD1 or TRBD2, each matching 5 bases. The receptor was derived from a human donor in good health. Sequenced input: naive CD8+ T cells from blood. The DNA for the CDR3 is TGTGCCAGCAGTTACCTTGGGGGTGTGAACACCGGGGAGCTGTTTTTT. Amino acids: CASSYLGGVNTGELFF.